The rows below give T cell receptor beta chains drawn from one sample of a study of technical replicates of blood from several donors. Using immunoSEQ multiplex PCR, the repertoire was profiled, and TCRdb retains in-frame clones only, with some absent. The top ten hold roughly 7% of the sample, which has about 6,900 clones, 90% to 96% seen once. The source material was PBMCs. The receptors here all came from a human donor in good health. CDR3s include the opening cysteine and the closing phenylalanine or tryptophan. D genes are given only for firm matches.

V gene	CDR3 length	D gene	J gene	CDR3 DNA	CDR3 protein
TRBV28	14	.	TRBJ2-2	TGTGCCAGCAGTTTAGGCGGAACCACCGGGGAGCTGTTTTTT	CASSLGGTTGELFF
TRBV6-4	13	.	TRBJ2-2	TGTGCCAGCAGTGCAGGGAACACCGGGGAGCTGTTTTTT	CASSAGNTGELFF
TRBV6-5	15	.	TRBJ2-7	TGTGCCAGCAGTTACAGAGTACATCAGGCCTACGAGCAGTACTTC	CASSYRVHQAYEQYF
TRBV15	11	.	TRBJ2-1	TGTGCCTCCCCGGTCCGGAATGAGCAGTTCTTC	CASPVRNEQFF
TRBV4-1	16	TRBD1	TRBJ2-5	TGCGCCAGCAGCCAAAGTACCGGGACAGGGGGAGAGACCCAGTACTTC	CASSQSTGTGGETQYF
TRBV5-6	14	TRBD1	TRBJ2-2	TGTGCCAGCTCGCTTGGACAGGGGACCGGGGAGCTGTTTTTT	CASSLGQGTGELFF
TRBV2	14	TRBD1	TRBJ2-7	TGTGCCAGCAGTTCTCGACAGGGGACTTACGAGCAGTACTTC	CASSSRQGTYEQYF
TRBV11-1	14	TRBD1	TRBJ1-1	TGTGCCAGCGCCGAACAGGGGGCGCGGACTGAAGCTTTCTTT	CASAEQGARTEAFF
TRBV4-1	16	TRBD2	TRBJ2-7	TGCGCCAGCAGCCAACTGACTAGCGGGGACCCGTACGAGCAGTACTTC	CASSQLTSGDPYEQYF
TRBV5-1	15	.	TRBJ1-1	TGCGCCAGCAGCTCAGGACAGACCCCTAACACTGAAGCTTTCTTT	CASSSGQTPNTEAFF
TRBV7-6	15	TRBD1	TRBJ1-1	TGTGCCAGCAGCCGGTTGACAGGGGCTAGCACTGAAGCTTTCTTT	CASSRLTGASTEAFF
TRBV19	15	.	TRBJ1-5	TGTGCCAGTAGTATGTGGGGGGGTGGGAATCAGCCCCAGCATTTT	CASSMWGGGNQPQHF
TRBV15	16	.	TRBJ2-2	TGTGCCACCAGCAGAGATTGGGCCGGTTATACCGGGGAGCTGTTTTTT	CATSRDWAGYTGELFF
TRBV5-4	14	TRBD2	TRBJ2-5	TGTGCCAGCAGCGACGGACTAGCGGGAGGGTCCTGGTACTTC	CASSDGLAGGSWYF